The 28 T cell receptor beta chains below were found in one sample sequenced in a study of blood T cell repertoires in COVID-19 (dated by TCRdb to between 2020 and 2021). Library preparation employed the immunoSEQ multiplex PCR assay. TCRdb re-hosts the immuneACCESS table, in-frame sequences only. Its copies lack some clones; in the studies checked, an unresolved V gene accounts for under half of them, and the cause for the rest is not known. Recorded for this sample are some 96,000 clones; around four fifths of them occurred a single time. The top ten clones comprise about 12% of the sample. Material: peripheral blood. Receptors were obtained from a woman in her sixties or seventies with acute or convalescent COVID-19.

In its sample, this clone was seen many times. The chain is built from TRBV29-1 and TRBJ1-1; 10 nucleotides align to TRBD1. CDR1 and CDR2 (germline): SQVTM, ANQGSEA. J lost 3 bases, V lost 4 bases, and 5 bases had no gene match. This CDR3 contains 14 residues. The CDR3: CSVGSGQGDTEAFF. Written as DNA, the CDR3 is TGCAGCGTTGGAAGTGGACAGGGGGACACTGAAGCTTTCTTT.

This clone was found once. The rearrangement uses TRBV5-1 and TRBJ1-2; 9 bases match TRBD1. V was clipped by 0 bases and J by 3 bases; unmatched bases: 3. The CDR3 covers 15 residues. Germline V gene data show CDR1 as SGHRS and CDR2 as YFSETQ. The CDR3, as DNA: TGCGCCAGCAGCTTGGGACAGGGGGATGACTATGGCTACACCTTC. Its protein product is CASSLGQGDDYGYTF.

CDR3 sequence (DNA): TGTGCCAGCAGCCGGACTAGCGGGGGGGCCGGGACCAAAAACATTCAGTACTTC. Translating it yields CASSRTSGGAGTKNIQYF. This chain links TRBV3-1 (or the pseudogene TRBV3-2) with TRBJ2-4; 15 bases match TRBD2. V shed 4 bases and J 2 bases; nucleotides not matched to a gene: 6. Germline values: CDR1 LGHDT, CDR2 YNNKEL (reference sequence). CDR3 length equals 18 residues.

This rearrangement joins TRBV6-1 to TRBJ1-2; 10 bases agree with TRBD1. Germline V lookup: CDR1 MNHNS, CDR2 SASEGT. The CDR3 has 15 residues. Losses at the gene ends were 3 bases for V and 4 bases for J; bases not matched to a gene: 5. CDR3 coding DNA: TGTGCCAGCAGTGACCCCGGGACAGGGGCCTATGGCTACACCTTC. Protein: CASSDPGTGAYGYTF.

The V call is TRBV20-1, the J call TRBJ2-3, with 7 bases aligning to TRBD2. The germline V gene has CDR1 DFQATT and CDR2 SNEGSKA (reference sequence). Germline trimming cut 3 bases from V and 4 bases from J; bases unmatched to any gene: 1. CDR3 length: 12 residues. The CDR3 reads CSASRGADTQYF. CDR3 bases: TGCAGTGCTAGTCGGGGGGCAGATACGCAGTATTTT.

This chain uses TRBV6-6 with TRBJ2-1; D uncertain. With 6 bases removed from V and 6 bases from J, the gap between germline ends came to 15 bases. Germline V gene sequence: CDR1 MNHNY, CDR2 SVGAGI (reference sequence). This CDR3 comprises 14 residues. In nucleotides, the CDR3 is TGTGCCAGCAGCTTGACCCTACCGGGCAATGAGCAGTTCTTC. This encodes CASSLTLPGNEQFF.

This chain connects TRBV18 to TRBJ1-1; 12 nucleotides line up with TRBD1. This CDR3 has 19 residues. Germline lookup yields CDR1 KGHSH and CDR2 LQKENI. Trimming took 1 base from V and 0 from J; bases not matched to a gene: 9. CDR3 sequence (DNA): TGTGCCAGCTCACCACTTGGGACAGGGGGCAGCACAATGAACACTGAAGCTTTCTTT. This encodes CASSPLGTGGSTMNTEAFF.

This clone appeared a few times. The chain combines TRBV13 with TRBJ2-1; tentative D call: TRBD1 (7 bases). This CDR3 is built from 15 residues. Trimming took off 3 bases at V and 4 bases at J, with 13 bases between the two ends. The germline CDR1 and CDR2 sequences are PRHDT and FYEKMQ (reference sequence). In nucleotides, the CDR3 is TGTGCCAGCAGCTTGACCAGGGGGACTTACAATGAGCAGTTCTTC. This translates into CASSLTRGTYNEQFF.

J is TRBJ1-1 and V is TRBV5-1; 7 bases are a match to TRBD1. The length of the CDR3 is 15 residues. V trimming: 4 bases; J trimming: 3 bases; junction bases outside the gene matches: 9. Looked up from germline, CDR1 is SGHRS and CDR2 is YFSETQ. The CDR3 region is CASSGTRTGYTEAFF. DNA for the CDR3: TGCGCCAGCAGCGGGACCCGGACAGGCTACACTGAAGCTTTCTTT.

The table lists this clone with a few counts. Within the sample, other DNA sequences also encode this same CDR3. This sequence joins TRBV24-1 and TRBJ1-1; unclear D gene. Trimming took off 2 bases at V and 6 bases at J, with 3 bases between the two ends. The CDR3 has 11 amino acids. The germline V gene has CDR1 KGHDR and CDR2 SFDVKD. CDR3 sequence (DNA): TGTGCCACCAGTGATTCGGCTGAAGCTTTCTTT. Protein product: CATSDSAEAFF.

The chain combines TRBV3-1 (or the pseudogene TRBV3-2) with TRBJ1-1; D might be TRBD1 (6 bases). This CDR3 comprises 14 residues. Trimming shortened V by 1 base and J by 8 bases, and 14 bases separated the two germline ends. Germline assignment: CDR1 LGHDT and CDR2 YNNKEL (reference sequence). The CDR3 sequence: CASSQVPGQSEAFF. In DNA, the CDR3 is TGTGCCAGCAGCCAAGTTCCAGGACAGTCAGAAGCTTTCTTT.

The V call is TRBV6-2 or TRBV6-3, the J call TRBJ2-7; 9 bases line up with TRBD1. This CDR3 region has 15 residues. V was pared by 5 bases and J by 2 bases, with 7 bases of the junction left unmatched. Germline-derived CDR1 and CDR2 are MNHEY and SVGEGT. The CDR3 is CASSGDRERTYEQYV. In DNA, the CDR3 is TGTGCCAGCAGTGGGGACAGGGAGAGGACCTACGAGCAGTACGTC.

The V and J genes are TRBV5-6 and TRBJ2-1; 11 bases are shared with TRBD2. The germline CDR1 and CDR2 sequences are SGHDT and YYEEEE. The J segment lost 2 bases and the V segment lost 3 bases, leaving 10 bases of the junction unmatched. CDR3 length: 18 amino acids. The CDR3 loop is CASSSGVLAGGAYNEQFF. The CDR3 DNA sequence: TGTGCCAGCAGCTCCGGGGTGCTAGCGGGGGGAGCCTACAATGAGCAGTTCTTC.

The rearrangement uses TRBV5-6 and TRBJ2-1, with 9 bases matching TRBD1. The CDR3 spans 15 residues. Trimming took 4 bases from V and 4 from J; bases not matched to a gene: 6. CDR1 and CDR2 from the germline V gene are SGHDT and YYEEEE. CDR3 sequence (DNA): TGTGCCAGCAGCACTTACAGGGGGCTATACAATGAGCAGTTCTTC. This translates into CASSTYRGLYNEQFF.

The CDR3 DNA follows: TGTGCCAGCAGTGGGGAGGGCACCGGGGAGCTGTTTTTT. Protein product: CASSGEGTGELFF. The rearrangement links TRBV2 to TRBJ2-2; TRBD2 agrees at 7 bases. The CDR3 is 13 amino acids. Germline trimming cut 4 bases from V and 4 bases from J; bases unmatched to any gene: 0. Germline V gives CDR1 SNHLY, CDR2 FYNNEI.

The J gene is TRBJ1-6, the V gene TRBV6-5; D is possibly TRBD1 (6 bases). The CDR3 is 14 residues long. CDR1 and CDR2 from the germline V gene are MNHEY and SVGAGI. V was clipped by 6 bases and J by 6 bases, with 12 bases between them. The CDR3 region has the DNA TGTGCCAGCAGCAATGGACAGCCTAATTCACCCCTCCACTTT. This encodes CASSNGQPNSPLHF.

The V call is TRBV5-4, the J call TRBJ1-2; 7 nucleotides align to TRBD1. V trimming: 0 bases; J trimming: 8 bases; junction bases outside the gene matches: 1. The CDR3 has 12 amino acids. CDR1 and CDR2 (germline): SGHNT, YYREEE (reference sequence). CDR3 in DNA: TGTGCCAGCAGCTTGGGACAGGGCGGCTACACCTTC. Translating gives CASSLGQGGYTF.

This clone has just one count. The V and J genes are TRBV7-3 and TRBJ2-7; 7 nucleotides match TRBD2. Germline V CDR1 and CDR2: SGHTA, FQGTGA. CDR3 length equals 14 residues. V gave up 5 bases and J gave up 3 bases; unmatched junction bases: 7. CDR3 DNA: TGTGCCAGCAGCCCCGGGGAGGGATTCTACGAGCAGTACTTC. It specifies CASSPGEGFYEQYF.

This clone was detected a few times. V is TRBV6-5 and J is TRBJ1-1; unclear D gene. V shed 0 bases and J shed 9 bases, with 11 bases lying between them. Germline V lookup: CDR1 MNHEY, CDR2 SVGAGI. The CDR3 totals 13 residues. In nucleotides, the CDR3 is TGTGCCAGCAGTTACTCGAATAGTATGCAAGCTTTCTTT. This gives the protein CASSYSNSMQAFF.

The rearrangement joins TRBV5-6 to TRBJ1-2, with unresolved D. V lost 5 bases and J lost 8, with 16 bases in between. Germline V CDR1 and CDR2: SGHDT, YYEEEE. The CDR3 is 13 amino acids. The CDR3 reads CASRFEAYGGYTF. CDR3 DNA: TGTGCCAGCAGGTTTGAGGCCTATGGAGGCTACACCTTC. Combining the CDR3 with reference TRBV5-6 and TRBJ1-2 gives the whole variable domain DAGVTQSPTHLIKTRGQQVTLRCSPKSGHDTVSWYQQALGQGPQFIFQYYEEEERQRGNFPDRFSGHQFPNYSSELNVNALLLGDSALYLCASRFEAYGGYTFGSGTRLTVV.

This clone was counted only a few times. This chain links TRBV6-2 or TRBV6-3 with TRBJ2-1; D not certain. Trimming took off 4 bases at V and 4 bases at J, with 5 bases between the two ends. Germline V lookup: CDR1 MNHEY, CDR2 SVGEGT. CDR3 length: 12 residues. In nucleotides, the CDR3 is TGTGCCAGCAGTTTCCAGTACAATGAGCAGTTCTTC. This encodes CASSFQYNEQFF.

The rearrangement links TRBV19 to TRBJ2-1, with 7 nucleotides matching TRBD2. V lost 5 bases and J lost 4; bases outside the gene matches: 5. The CDR3 contains 14 residues. Germline V gives CDR1 LNHDA, CDR2 SQIVND (reference sequence). The CDR3 here is CASSPLAAYNEQFF. Here the CDR3 DNA reads TGTGCCAGTAGTCCCCTAGCGGCTTACAATGAGCAGTTCTTC.

The chain employs TRBV5-1 and TRBJ2-1, with D uncertain. Trimming removed 2 bases at V and 8 bases at J, with 14 bases between. Per the germline V gene, CDR1 is SGHRS and CDR2 is YFSETQ. The CDR3 has 14 residues. The DNA of the CDR3 is TGCGCCAGCAGCTTCCGAGGAGAGGCCTATGAGCAGTTCTTC. Protein: CASSFRGEAYEQFF. Complete variable domain (other parts from reference TRBV5-1 and TRBJ2-1): KAGVTQTPRYLIKTRGQQVTLSCSPISGHRSVSWYQQTPGQGLQFLFEYFSETQRNKGNFPGRFSGRQFSNSRSEMNVSTLELGDSALYLCASSFRGEAYEQFFGPGTRLTVL.

The genes are TRBV19 and TRBJ1-2; 9 bases align to TRBD1. With V trimmed by 6 bases and J by 9 bases, 11 bases remained unmatched. Germline V CDR1 and CDR2: LNHDA, SQIVND (reference sequence). The CDR3 consists of 14 residues. The DNA for the CDR3 is TGTGCCAGTAGGAAACAGGGGGCGGAGTATCGCTACACCTTC. Translating gives CASRKQGAEYRYTF.

The CDR3 bases are TGTGCCAGCCGCGGCAGCCCCTACGAGCAGTACTTC. Translating it yields CASRGSPYEQYF. V and J are TRBV12-3 or TRBV12-4 and TRBJ2-7; D uncertain. The CDR3 length is 12 residues. V gave up 8 bases and J gave up 2 bases, with 10 bases separating them.

This clone turned up a few times. The CDR3 loop is CASWTGWDTEAFF. In DNA, the CDR3 is TGTGCCAGCTGGACAGGGTGGGACACTGAAGCTTTCTTT. V and J are TRBV2 and TRBJ1-1; 8 bases are shared with TRBD1. CDR1 is SNHLY and CDR2 is FYNNEI in the germline V gene. The V segment lost 8 bases and the J segment 3 bases; nucleotides outside the gene matches: 5. The CDR3 spans 13 residues.

The chain couples TRBV5-1 to TRBJ2-1, with 9 bases that match TRBD2. CDR3 length equals 17 residues. The junction had 11 bases not matched to a gene; V was cut back by 2 bases and J by 5 bases. Germline V gives CDR1 SGHRS, CDR2 YFSETQ. CDR3 nucleotide sequence: TGCGCCAGCAGCTTTCCAACGGTGCGGGGGGGCCACAATGAGCAGTTCTTC. It yields the protein CASSFPTVRGGHNEQFF.

V and J are TRBV30 and TRBJ1-1; D ambiguous. In germline, CDR1 is GTSNPN, CDR2 SVGIG (reference sequence). This CDR3 has 11 amino acids. V was pared by 5 bases and J by 6 bases, with 10 bases between. The CDR3 region has the DNA TGTGCCTGGGCCTACTTGGCTGAAGCTTTCTTT. Its translation: CAWAYLAEAFF.